This T cell receptor beta chain was retrieved from a study of T cells in Graves' hyperthyroidism and ophthalmopathy. Study overall: Any treatment followed the collection of peripheral blood at initial diagnosis.

TCR beta CDR3 sequences were amplified from RNA transcripts. During a first-round RT-PCR of the TCR CDR3, the HTBI primer set was used. TCRdb fed the multiplex PCR reads into MiXCR, producing one record per CDR3 protein. The sample consists of around 720,000 distinct CDR3 sequences, 30% to 40% of them appearing once. This CDR3 comprises 13 residues. V shed 7 bases and J shed 6 bases, with 12 bases lying between them. CDR1 is MGHDK, CDR2 SYGVNS, per germline. This clonotype has a count of ten or more. Stable Graves' hyperthyroidism meant no ophthalmopathy progression within 18 months. On the basis of clinical symptoms, serum thyroxine and TRAb, thyroid ultrasound and orbital computed tomography, diagnoses were made.

The chain joins TRBV25-1 to TRBJ1-4; the D is unclear. The source is a woman between 40 and 50 years old with Graves' hyperthyroidism. The sequencing sample was made of blood. DNA of the CDR3: TGTGCCAGCAACGATTTCGGGGATGAAAAACTGTTTTTT. Protein product: CASNDFGDEKLFF.